This T cell receptor (beta chain) came from a study of blood T cell repertoires in COVID-19. The overall study: Acute-phase and convalescent COVID-19 samples originated in the United States, Italy and Spain.

In the source study's methods: Counts of nucleated cells, estimated from reference gene primer amplification, were obtained. The assay was immunoSEQ multiplex PCR, and TCRdb's table has in-frame clones only and misses some. D and trimming were read from the DNA, whereas the V and J calls and clone size are those reported in that table. The sample contains 85,000 to 100,000 clones, 86% of which appear only once. The V gene end was trimmed by 4 bases and the J gene end by 7 bases; junction bases not matched to a gene: 9. CDR1 and CDR2 from the germline V gene are MDHEN and SYDVKM. CDR3 length equals 15 residues.

Sequenced sample: peripheral blood. This receptor was obtained from a man over 45 with active or convalescent COVID-19. This chain connects TRBV28 to TRBJ2-7; 11 bases agree with TRBD1. The CDR3 bases are TGTGCCAGCAGTTGGAACGGACAGGGGGCGCCAGAGCAGTACTTC. This codes for CASSWNGQGAPEQYF.